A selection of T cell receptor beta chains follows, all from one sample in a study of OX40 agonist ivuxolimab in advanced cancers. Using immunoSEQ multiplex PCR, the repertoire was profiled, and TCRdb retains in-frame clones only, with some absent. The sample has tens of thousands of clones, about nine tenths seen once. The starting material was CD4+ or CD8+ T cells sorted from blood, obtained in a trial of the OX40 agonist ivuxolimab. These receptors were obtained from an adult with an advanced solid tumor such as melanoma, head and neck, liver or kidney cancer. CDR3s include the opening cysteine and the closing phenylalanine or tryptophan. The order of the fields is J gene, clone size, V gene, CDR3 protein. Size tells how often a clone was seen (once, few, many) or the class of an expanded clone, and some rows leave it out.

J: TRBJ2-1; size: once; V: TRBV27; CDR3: CASSLPGQGNNEQFF
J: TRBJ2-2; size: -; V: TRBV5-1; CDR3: CASSPENFQTGELFF
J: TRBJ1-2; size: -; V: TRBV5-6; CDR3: CASSFGQGHTF
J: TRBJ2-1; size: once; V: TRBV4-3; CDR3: CASSQDGRSSYNEQFF
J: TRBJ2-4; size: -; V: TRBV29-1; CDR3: CSALKRDQNIQYF
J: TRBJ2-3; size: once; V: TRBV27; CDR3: CASTGTSGYTDTQYF
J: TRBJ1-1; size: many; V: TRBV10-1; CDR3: CASSGQSNTEAFF
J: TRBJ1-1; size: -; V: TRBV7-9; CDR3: CASSTVWLPEAFF
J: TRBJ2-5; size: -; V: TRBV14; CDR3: CASSPRTSGSGETQYF
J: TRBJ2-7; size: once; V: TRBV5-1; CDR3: CASSLAGGSYSYEQYF
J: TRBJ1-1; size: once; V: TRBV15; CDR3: CATSTGGTEAFF
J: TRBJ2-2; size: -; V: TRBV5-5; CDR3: CASSFIPGFQLLSAGELFF
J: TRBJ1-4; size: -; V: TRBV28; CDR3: CASSANWEKLFF
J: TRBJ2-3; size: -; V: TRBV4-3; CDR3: CASSPGQGVYTQYF
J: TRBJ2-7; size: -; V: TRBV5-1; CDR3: CASSLELAGGPNEQYF
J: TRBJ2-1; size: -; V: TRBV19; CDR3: CASRVQGSNEQFF
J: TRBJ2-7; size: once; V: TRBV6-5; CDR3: CASSYSGGAPYEQYF
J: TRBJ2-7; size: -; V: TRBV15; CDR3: CATSRVRDRVNEQYF
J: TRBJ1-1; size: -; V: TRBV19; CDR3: CASSLEGATEAFF
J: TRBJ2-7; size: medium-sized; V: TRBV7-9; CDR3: CASSSSDRGRIYEQYF
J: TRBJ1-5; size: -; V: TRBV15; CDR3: CATSMTGSQPQHF
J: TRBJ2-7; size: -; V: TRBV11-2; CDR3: CASSLGNPAPEQYF
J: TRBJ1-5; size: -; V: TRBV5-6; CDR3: CASSLMGASISQPQHF
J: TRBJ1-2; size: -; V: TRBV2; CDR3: CASSTFDGYTF
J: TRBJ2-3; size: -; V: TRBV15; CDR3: CATSRDTGRRWDATDTQYF
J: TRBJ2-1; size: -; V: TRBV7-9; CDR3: CASSSSIGDNEQFF
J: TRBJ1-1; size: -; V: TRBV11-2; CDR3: CASSPDYGDTEAFF
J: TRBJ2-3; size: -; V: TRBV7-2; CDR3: CASSSLSGRDTDTQYF
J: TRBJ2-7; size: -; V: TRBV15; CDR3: CATSVSRVGEQYF
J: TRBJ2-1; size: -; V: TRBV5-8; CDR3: CASSLGTSSYNEQFF
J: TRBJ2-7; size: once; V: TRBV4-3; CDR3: CASSQTVSYEQYF
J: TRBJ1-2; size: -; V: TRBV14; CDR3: CASSHGGTQGTLWNGYTF